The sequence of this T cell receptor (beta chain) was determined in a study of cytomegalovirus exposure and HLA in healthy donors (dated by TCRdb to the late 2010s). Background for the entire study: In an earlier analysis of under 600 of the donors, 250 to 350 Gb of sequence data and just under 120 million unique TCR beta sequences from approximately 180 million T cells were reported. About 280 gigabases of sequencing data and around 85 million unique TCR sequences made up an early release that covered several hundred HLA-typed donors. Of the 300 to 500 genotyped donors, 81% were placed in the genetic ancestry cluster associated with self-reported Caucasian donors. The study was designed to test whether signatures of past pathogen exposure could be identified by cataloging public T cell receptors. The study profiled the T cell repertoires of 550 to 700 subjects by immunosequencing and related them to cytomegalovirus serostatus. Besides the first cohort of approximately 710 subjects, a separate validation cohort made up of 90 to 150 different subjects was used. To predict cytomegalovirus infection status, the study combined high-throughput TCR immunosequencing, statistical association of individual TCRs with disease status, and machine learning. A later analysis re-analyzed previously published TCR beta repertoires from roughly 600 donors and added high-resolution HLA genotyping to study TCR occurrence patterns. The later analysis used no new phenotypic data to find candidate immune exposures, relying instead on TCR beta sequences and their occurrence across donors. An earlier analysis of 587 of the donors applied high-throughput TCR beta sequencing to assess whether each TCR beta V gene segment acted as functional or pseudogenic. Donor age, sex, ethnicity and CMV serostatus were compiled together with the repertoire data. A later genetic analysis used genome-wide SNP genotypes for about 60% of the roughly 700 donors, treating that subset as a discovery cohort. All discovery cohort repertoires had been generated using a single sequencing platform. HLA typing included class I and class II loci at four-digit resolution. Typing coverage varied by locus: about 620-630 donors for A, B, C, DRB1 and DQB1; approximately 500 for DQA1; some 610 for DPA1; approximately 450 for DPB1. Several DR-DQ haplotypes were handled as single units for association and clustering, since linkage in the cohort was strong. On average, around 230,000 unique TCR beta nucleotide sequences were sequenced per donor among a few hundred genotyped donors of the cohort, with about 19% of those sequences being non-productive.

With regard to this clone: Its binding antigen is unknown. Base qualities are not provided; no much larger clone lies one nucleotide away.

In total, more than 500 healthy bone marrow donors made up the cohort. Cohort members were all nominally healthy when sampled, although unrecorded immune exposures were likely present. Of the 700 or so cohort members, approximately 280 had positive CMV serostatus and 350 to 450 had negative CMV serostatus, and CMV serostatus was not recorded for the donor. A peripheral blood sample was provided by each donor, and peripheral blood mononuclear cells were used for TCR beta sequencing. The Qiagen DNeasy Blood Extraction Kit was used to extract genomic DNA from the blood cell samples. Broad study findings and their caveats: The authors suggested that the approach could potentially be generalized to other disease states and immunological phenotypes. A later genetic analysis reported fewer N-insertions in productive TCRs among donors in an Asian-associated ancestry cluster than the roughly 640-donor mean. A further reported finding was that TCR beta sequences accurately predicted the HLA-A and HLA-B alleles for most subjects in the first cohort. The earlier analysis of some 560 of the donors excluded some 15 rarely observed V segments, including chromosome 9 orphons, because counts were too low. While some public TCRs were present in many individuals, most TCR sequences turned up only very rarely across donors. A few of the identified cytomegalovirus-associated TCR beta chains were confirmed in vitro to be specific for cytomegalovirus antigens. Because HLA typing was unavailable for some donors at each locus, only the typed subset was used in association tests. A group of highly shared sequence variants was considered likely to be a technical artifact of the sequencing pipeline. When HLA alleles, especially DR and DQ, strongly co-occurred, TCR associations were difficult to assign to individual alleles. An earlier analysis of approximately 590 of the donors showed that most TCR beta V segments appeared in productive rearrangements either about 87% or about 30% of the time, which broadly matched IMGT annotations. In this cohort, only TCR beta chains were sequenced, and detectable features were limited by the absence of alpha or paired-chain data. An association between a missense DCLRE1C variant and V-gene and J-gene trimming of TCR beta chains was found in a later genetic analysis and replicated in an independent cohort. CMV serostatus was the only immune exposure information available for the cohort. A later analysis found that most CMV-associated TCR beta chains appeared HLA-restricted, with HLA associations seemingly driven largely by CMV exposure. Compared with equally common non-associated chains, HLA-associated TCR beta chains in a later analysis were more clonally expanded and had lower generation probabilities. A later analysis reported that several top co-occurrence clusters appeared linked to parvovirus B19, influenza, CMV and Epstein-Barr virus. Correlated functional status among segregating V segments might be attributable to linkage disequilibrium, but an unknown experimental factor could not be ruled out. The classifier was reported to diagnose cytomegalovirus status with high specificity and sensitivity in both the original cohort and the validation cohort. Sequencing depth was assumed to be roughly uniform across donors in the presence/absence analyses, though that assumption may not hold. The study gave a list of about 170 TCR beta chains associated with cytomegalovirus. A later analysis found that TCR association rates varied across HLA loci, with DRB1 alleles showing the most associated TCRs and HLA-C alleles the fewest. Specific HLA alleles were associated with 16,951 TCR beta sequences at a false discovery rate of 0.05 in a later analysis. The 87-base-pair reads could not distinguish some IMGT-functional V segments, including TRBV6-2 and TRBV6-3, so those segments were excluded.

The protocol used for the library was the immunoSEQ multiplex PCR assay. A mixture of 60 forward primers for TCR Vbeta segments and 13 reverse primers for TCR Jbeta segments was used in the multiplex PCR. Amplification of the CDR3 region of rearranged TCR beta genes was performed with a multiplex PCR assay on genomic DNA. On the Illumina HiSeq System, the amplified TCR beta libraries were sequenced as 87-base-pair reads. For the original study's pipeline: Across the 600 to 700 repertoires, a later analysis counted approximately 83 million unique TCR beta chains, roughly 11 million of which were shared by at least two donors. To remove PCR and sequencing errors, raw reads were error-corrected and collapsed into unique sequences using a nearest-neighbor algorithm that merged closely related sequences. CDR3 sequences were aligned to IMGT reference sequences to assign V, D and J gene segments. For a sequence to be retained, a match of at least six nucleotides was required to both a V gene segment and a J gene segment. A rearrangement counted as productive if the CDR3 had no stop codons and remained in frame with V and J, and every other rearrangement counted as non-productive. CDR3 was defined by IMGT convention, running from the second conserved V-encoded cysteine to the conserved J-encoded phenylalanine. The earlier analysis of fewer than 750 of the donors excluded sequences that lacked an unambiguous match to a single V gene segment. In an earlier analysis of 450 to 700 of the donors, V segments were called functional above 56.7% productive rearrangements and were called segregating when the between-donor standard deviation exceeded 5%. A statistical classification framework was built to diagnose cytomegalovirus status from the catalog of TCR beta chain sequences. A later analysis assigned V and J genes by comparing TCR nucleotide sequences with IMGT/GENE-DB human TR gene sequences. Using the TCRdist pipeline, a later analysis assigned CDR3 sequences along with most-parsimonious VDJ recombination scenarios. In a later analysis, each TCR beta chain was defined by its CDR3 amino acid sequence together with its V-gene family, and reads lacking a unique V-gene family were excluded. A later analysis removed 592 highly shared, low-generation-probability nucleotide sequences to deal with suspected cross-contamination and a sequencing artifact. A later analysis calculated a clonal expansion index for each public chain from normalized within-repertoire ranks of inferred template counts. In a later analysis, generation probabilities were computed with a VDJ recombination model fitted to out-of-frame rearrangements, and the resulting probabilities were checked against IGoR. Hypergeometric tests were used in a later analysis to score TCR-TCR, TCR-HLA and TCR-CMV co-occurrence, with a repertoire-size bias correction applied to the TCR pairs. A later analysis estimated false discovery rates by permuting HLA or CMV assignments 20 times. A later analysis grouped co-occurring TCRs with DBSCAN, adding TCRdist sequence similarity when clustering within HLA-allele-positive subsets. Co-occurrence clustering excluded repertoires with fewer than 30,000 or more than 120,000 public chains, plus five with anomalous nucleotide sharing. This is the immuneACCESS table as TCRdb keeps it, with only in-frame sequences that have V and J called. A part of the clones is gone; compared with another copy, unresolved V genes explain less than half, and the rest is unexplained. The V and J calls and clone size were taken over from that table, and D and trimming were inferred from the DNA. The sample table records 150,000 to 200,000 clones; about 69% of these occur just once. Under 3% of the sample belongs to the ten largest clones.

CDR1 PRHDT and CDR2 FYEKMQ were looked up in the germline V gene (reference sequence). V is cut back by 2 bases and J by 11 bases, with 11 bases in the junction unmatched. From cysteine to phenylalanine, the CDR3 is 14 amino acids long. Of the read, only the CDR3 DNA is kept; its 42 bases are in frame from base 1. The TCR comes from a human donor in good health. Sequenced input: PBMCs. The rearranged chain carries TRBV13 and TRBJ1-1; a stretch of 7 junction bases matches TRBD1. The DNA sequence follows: TGTGCCAGCAGCTTAATACAGGGGACGGGTGAGGCTTTCTTT. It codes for CASSLIQGTGEAFF.